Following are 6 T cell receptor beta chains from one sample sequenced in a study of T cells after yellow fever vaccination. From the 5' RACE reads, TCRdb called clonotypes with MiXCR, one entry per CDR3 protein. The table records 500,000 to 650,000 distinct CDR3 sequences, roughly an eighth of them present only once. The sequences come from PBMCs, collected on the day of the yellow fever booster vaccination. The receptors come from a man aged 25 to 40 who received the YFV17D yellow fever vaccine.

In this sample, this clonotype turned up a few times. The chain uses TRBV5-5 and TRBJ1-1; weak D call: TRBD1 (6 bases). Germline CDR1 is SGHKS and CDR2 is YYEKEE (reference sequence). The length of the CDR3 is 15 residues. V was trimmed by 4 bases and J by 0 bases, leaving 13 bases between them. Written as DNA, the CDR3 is TGTGCCAGCAGCCACCTCGGGGGGCTGAACACTGAAGCTTTCTTT. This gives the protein CASSHLGGLNTEAFF.

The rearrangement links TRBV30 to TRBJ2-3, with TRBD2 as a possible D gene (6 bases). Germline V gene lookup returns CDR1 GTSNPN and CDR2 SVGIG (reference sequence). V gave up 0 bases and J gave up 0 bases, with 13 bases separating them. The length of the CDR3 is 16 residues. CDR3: CAWSVRSGLSTDTQYF. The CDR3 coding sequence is TGTGCCTGGAGTGTACGAAGCGGGCTTAGCACAGATACGCAGTATTTT.

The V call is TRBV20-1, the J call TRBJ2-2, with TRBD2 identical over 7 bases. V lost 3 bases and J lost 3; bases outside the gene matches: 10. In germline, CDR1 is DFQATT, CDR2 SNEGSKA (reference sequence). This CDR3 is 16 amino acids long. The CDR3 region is CSASRGGARDTGELFF. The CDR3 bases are TGCAGTGCTAGTAGGGGAGGGGCGAGGGACACCGGGGAGCTGTTTTTT.

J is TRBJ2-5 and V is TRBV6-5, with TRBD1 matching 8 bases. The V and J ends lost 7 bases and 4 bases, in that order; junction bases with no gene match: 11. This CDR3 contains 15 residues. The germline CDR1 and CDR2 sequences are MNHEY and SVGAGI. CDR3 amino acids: CASNSQGVATETQYF. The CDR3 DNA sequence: TGTGCCAGCAATTCACAGGGGGTCGCGACAGAGACCCAGTACTTC.

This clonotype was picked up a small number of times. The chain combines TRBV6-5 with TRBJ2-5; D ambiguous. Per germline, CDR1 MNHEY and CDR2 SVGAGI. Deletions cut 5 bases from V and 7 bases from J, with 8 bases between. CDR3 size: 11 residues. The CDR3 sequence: CASSQLGTQYF. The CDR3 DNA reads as TGTGCCAGCAGTCAGCTAGGGACCCAGTACTTC.

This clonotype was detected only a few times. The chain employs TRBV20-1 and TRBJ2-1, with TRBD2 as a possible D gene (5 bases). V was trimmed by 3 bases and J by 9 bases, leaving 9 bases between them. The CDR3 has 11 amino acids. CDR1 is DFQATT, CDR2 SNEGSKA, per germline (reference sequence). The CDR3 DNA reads TGCAGTGCTAGTTACGGGGTTGAGCAGTTCTTC. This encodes CSASYGVEQFF.